These T cell receptor beta chains were read from a single sample in a study of monozygotic twins with inflammatory bowel disease. One entry per CDR3 protein, without DNA, is what TCRdb gives after re-calling the 5' RACE reads. This table lists fewer than 400,000 distinct CDR3 sequences. Sequencing was performed on blood. Receptor source: a human donor with ulcerative colitis or Crohn's disease, or a healthy co-twin of an affected twin (not recorded which). Each CDR3 is given with its conserved first and last residue.

j_call	v_call	cdr3_length	cdr3_aa
TRBJ1-1	TRBV4-2	13	CASSQVRAEGAFF
TRBJ2-2	TRBV11-3	16	CASSATGQVNTGELFF
TRBJ2-1	TRBV12-3/TRBV12-4	13	CASTRDIAGEQFF
TRBJ1-5	TRBV7-2	15	CASIPYSGSNQPQHF
TRBJ2-3	TRBV4-2	17	CASSQTWTSGSQDTQYF
TRBJ2-2	TRBV10-3	16	CAISAPVGVNTGELFF
TRBJ2-1	TRBV28	15	CASSGGGTSYNEQFF
TRBJ1-4	TRBV20-1	18	CSARVGGQNRATNEKLFF
TRBJ1-5	TRBV6-1	14	CASSRGRGNQPQHF
TRBJ1-1	TRBV9	15	CASSPTRLSNTEAFF
TRBJ2-2	TRBV7-8	15	CASSLERVNTGELFF
TRBJ1-1	TRBV19	16	CASRLPQQGENTEAFF
TRBJ1-5	TRBV5-5	17	CASSLSEGTRGNQPQHF
TRBJ2-2	TRBV20-1	14	CSARGQGDTGELFF
TRBJ2-7	TRBV28	11	CASSPLDEQYF
TRBJ2-3	TRBV5-1	19	CASSLVPSGAFQVTDTQYF
TRBJ2-1	TRBV28	12	CASRGGLSEQFF
TRBJ2-5	TRBV10-3	16	CAISDGLTGNDETQYF
TRBJ1-4	TRBV4-3	20	CASSQDDTEKFDATNEKLFF
TRBJ2-4	TRBV27	15	CASSLSRLAVDIQYF
TRBJ2-7	TRBV5-1	15	CASSLASGSFDEQYF
TRBJ1-1	TRBV5-1	14	CASSPSQGRTEAFF
TRBJ1-2	TRBV7-2	14	CASSSQGAVYGYTF
TRBJ1-5	TRBV7-9	16	CASSSLEQGGNQPQHF
TRBJ2-7	TRBV28	17	CASSPGVNSGGGYEQYF
TRBJ2-5	TRBV11-2	14	CASSPRQVGGTQYF